This T cell receptor (beta chain) derives from a study of OX40 agonist ivuxolimab in advanced cancers. As for the study in general: The dose-escalation group included hepatocellular carcinoma, melanoma, renal cell carcinoma and head and neck cancer. Anti-PD-1, anti-PD-L1 or anti-CTLA-4 therapy given earlier was allowed, and approximately 40% had some. General study results and limits: Partly responding patients at 0.1-3.0 mg/kg showed some of the smallest clonal expansion.

The cohort excluded patients with autoimmune disease history or systemic immunosuppression. As regards this clone: Its antigen is still unknown.

TCRdb keeps only in-frame clones here, not all; method: immunoSEQ multiplex PCR. The sample includes 50,000 to 85,000 clones, 83% of them seen just once. The sample here was CD4+ or CD8+ T cells sorted from blood, taken in a trial of the OX40 agonist ivuxolimab. This TCR was recovered from an adult with an advanced solid tumor such as melanoma, head and neck, liver or kidney cancer.

The CDR3 spells CASSQVGSGSARETQYF. In DNA, the CDR3 is TGTGCCAGCAGCCAAGTCGGTTCGGGGAGCGCGCGAGAGACCCAGTACTTC. V usage is TRBV4-2 and J usage is TRBJ2-5; perhaps TRBD2 as D (5 bases). The germline CDR1 and CDR2 sequences are LGHNA and YNFKEQ. V lost 1 base and J lost 4, with 19 bases in between. CDR3 length equals 17 residues.